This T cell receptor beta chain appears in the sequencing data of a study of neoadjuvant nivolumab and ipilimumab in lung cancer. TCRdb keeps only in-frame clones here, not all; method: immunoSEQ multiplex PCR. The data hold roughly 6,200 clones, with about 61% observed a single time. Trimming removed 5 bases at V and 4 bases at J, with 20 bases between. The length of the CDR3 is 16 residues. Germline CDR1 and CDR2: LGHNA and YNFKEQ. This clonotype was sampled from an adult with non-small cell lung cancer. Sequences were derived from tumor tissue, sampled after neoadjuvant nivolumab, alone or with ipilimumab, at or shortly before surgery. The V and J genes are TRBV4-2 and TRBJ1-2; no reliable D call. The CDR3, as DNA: TGTGCCAGCAGCTCAGCTCCCCCAGGCCGAGGCTATGGCTACACCTTC. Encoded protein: CASSSAPPGRGYGYTF.